This TCR beta chain comes out of a study of T cells expressing NK-cell markers. Following a re-call of the 5' RACE reads, TCRdb has one entry per CDR3 protein and lacks DNA. The data include a few hundred thousand distinct CDR3 sequences; the top ten clones carry approximately 0.42%. Germline V gene lookup returns CDR1 LNHNV and CDR2 YYDKDF (reference sequence). The CDR3 runs 15 residues. The sequence derives from a man aged 18 to 29 in good health. V gene TRBV15 combines with J gene TRBJ2-3; TCRdb designates TRBD1, a call that cannot be tested without DNA. The sample comprised blood T cells: a sorted CD56 or NKG2C T cell subset, CD4+ or CD8+ T cells, or bulk PBMC T cells (not recorded which). The chain's CDR3 is CATSRVDRAGDTQYF.